The 8 T cell receptor beta chains reported below all come from one sample, sequenced in a study of tumor and adjacent non-tumor tissue in lung cancer. The library came from three nested PCR rounds adapted from ARM-PCR protocols. Each CDR3 protein gets one entry after TCRdb re-called the multiplex PCR reads with MiXCR. The sample has about 50,000 distinct CDR3 sequences; 74% are singletons. This sample's RNA came from whole unsorted tissue. More than 3 cm separated this lung sample from the edge of the tumor. The specimen sequenced was distant non-tumor lung tissue. The source is a woman between 55 and 75 years old with non-small cell lung cancer.

This clonotype was observed a single time. A read error may account for a junction end that differs from germline. V gene TRBV12-3 or TRBV12-4 combines with J gene TRBJ2-1; D tentatively reads TRBD1 or TRBD2 (6 bases each). The length of the CDR3 is 14 residues. The CDR3 protein is CASTYGGSYSEQFF. The CDR3 nucleotides read TGTGCCAGCACCTACGGGGGCTCCTACAGTGAGCAATTCTTC.

Notes on this clonotype: The conserved phenylalanine or tryptophan is not found at the CDR3 terminus, so this likely reflects a read error. This rearrangement joins TRBV24-1 to TRBJ2-3; D may be TRBD2 (6 bases). The CDR3 consists of 14 residues. Germline V gene data show CDR1 as KGHDR and CDR2 as SFDVKD. Trimming took 7 bases from V and 0 from J, leaving 10 bases between them. The CDR3 bases are TGTGCCACCAGCATGAGCGGGAGCACAGATACGCAGTATTTG. Protein sequence: CATSMSGSTDTQYL.

About this clonotype: A much more abundant neighbour one base away suggests this may be a read error. The chain has TRBV30 and TRBJ2-1; 8 bases fit TRBD1. This CDR3 has 15 amino acids. The germline V gene encodes CDR1 GTSNPN and CDR2 SVGIG (reference sequence). CDR3 loop: CDWSITGTGYNGQFF. The CDR3 bases are TGTGACTGGAGTATCACCGGGACAGGTTACAATGGGCAGTTCTTC.

The sample holds a few counts of this clonotype. A much larger clone differs by one base, so this may be a read error. The V and J genes are TRBV6-2 or TRBV6-3 and TRBJ2-7, with no clear D. Trimming pared 3 bases from V and 9 bases from J, leaving 18 bases between. The length of the CDR3 is 14 residues. Germline V gene sequence: CDR1 MNHEY, CDR2 SVGEGT. CDR3 bases: TGTGCCAGCAGTTATCGAGTTGACAAGCGCGGGCAGTACTTC. It translates to CASSYRVDKRGQYF.

Remarks on this clonotype: One junction end does not reproduce the germline sequence, and a read error may be involved. The rearrangement joins TRBV5-5 to TRBJ2-5, with D possibly matching TRBD1 (6 bases). Germline-derived CDR1 and CDR2 are SGHKS and YYEKEE (reference sequence). This CDR3 has 14 amino acids. The CDR3 DNA follows: TGTGCCAGCAGCTATGACAGGCGAAGAGAGATCCAGTACTTC. Protein product: CASSYDRRREIQYF.

Points on this clonotype: One junction end does not reproduce the germline sequence, and a read error may be involved. The rearrangement links TRBV4-1 to TRBJ2-1, with 12 bases lining up with TRBD2. The CDR3 has 16 residues. Germline V CDR1 and CDR2: MGHRA, YSYEKL. The CDR3 nucleotides read TGCGCCAGCAGCCGCCTAGCTAGCGGGGGGGCCAATGAGCAGTTCTTT. It yields the protein CASSRLASGGANEQFF.

With respect to this clonotype: A much larger clone lies one base from this, so it may be a read error. V gene TRBV28 combines with J gene TRBJ1-1, with 7 bases identical to TRBD1. This CDR3 contains 13 residues. Per germline, CDR1 MDHEN and CDR2 SYDVKM. CDR3 in amino acids: CASSPRGRIEVFF. As DNA, the CDR3 is TGTGCCAGCAGTCCTAGGGGGCGCATTGAAGTTTTCTTT.

This clonotype was recorded many times. The chain links TRBV6-2 or TRBV6-3 to TRBJ2-5, with D unclear. This CDR3 region has 14 residues. Germline V gene data show CDR1 as MNHEY and CDR2 as SVGEGT. The germline V and J ends were trimmed by 6 bases and 2 bases, with 13 bases remaining between them. CDR3 sequence: CASRWSIQQETQYF. CDR3 in DNA: TGTGCCAGCAGGTGGAGTATTCAACAAGAGACCCAGTACTTC.